Here is one T cell receptor (beta chain) with its context. Its antigen is unknown. This entry comes from a study of CD8+ T cells in alopecia areata. This CDR3 has 17 amino acids. Germline V gene data show CDR1 as LNHDA and CDR2 as SQIVND (reference sequence). V was clipped by 2 bases and J by 2 bases, with 16 bases between them. Reverse transcribed after extraction, RNA yielded cDNA as the sequencing template. TCRdb keeps only in-frame clones here, not all; method: immunoSEQ multiplex PCR. This sample yields 90,000 to 120,000 clones, of which 65% to 85% are seen a single time; about 24% belongs to the top ten. Study-level results: Sequencing of scalp samples also captures resident alphabeta T cells of normal skin.

Specified treatment: oral pan-JAK inhibitor, 5-10 mg twice daily. This sequence originates from a human donor with alopecia areata. This specimen consisted of CD8+ T cells sorted from blood, obtained at week 24, from a patient treated with tofacitinib. The rearrangement uses TRBV19 and TRBJ2-1, with D unclear. The CDR3 is CASSIYGPGETYNEQFF. The CDR3 region has the DNA TGTGCCAGTAGTATATATGGCCCAGGAGAGACCTACAATGAGCAGTTCTTC.